These 19 T cell receptor beta chains originate from one sample sequenced in a study of cytomegalovirus exposure and HLA in healthy donors. The assay was immunoSEQ multiplex PCR, and TCRdb's table has in-frame clones only and misses some. Among some 170,000 clones listed, about nine tenths were seen once. The sample comprised PBMCs. The receptor source for this set is a woman between 25 and 40 years old in good health and CMV-seronegative.

This chain connects TRBV5-6 to TRBJ1-1; D uncertain. The germline V and J ends were trimmed by 1 base and 5 bases, with 9 bases remaining between them. The germline V gene has CDR1 SGHDT and CDR2 YYEEEE. CDR3 size: 13 residues. The CDR3 loop reads CASSLLVETEAFF. CDR3 in DNA: TGTGCCAGCAGCTTGCTTGTGGAGACTGAAGCTTTCTTT.

This chain uses TRBV18 with TRBJ2-1, with 8 nucleotides matching TRBD2. The germline CDR1 and CDR2 sequences are KGHSH and LQKENI. With V trimmed by 3 bases and J by 6 bases, 10 bases remained unmatched. This CDR3 contains 16 residues. CDR3 in DNA: TGTGCCAGCTCACCTGAGGGACTAGTTCTTGGCAATGAGCAGTTCTTC. Amino acid sequence: CASSPEGLVLGNEQFF.

In nucleotides, the CDR3 is TGTGCCAGCGACAACATGAACACTGAAGCTTTCTTT. Encoded protein: CASDNMNTEAFF. The chain combines TRBV2 with TRBJ1-1; no clear D. Trimming shortened V by 8 bases and J by 0 bases, and 7 bases separated the two germline ends. The CDR3 is 12 amino acids. Germline V lookup: CDR1 SNHLY, CDR2 FYNNEI.

This clone was counted once. The chain uses TRBV5-6 and TRBJ2-7, with 8 bases lining up with TRBD2. Germline-derived CDR1 and CDR2 are SGHDT and YYEEEE. The V and J ends lost 6 bases and 3 bases, in that order; junction bases with no gene match: 11. The CDR3 consists of 15 residues. CDR3 nucleotides: TGTGCCAGCACCCCGTGGGGCGGGGGGTACTACGAGCAGTACTTC. Translated: CASTPWGGGYYEQYF.

This clone appeared once. This rearrangement joins TRBV20-1 to TRBJ2-5; D not certain. CDR3 size: 11 residues. V shed 3 bases and J shed 5 bases, with 7 bases lying between them. The germline CDR1 and CDR2 sequences are DFQATT and SNEGSKA (reference sequence). Written as DNA, the CDR3 is TGCAGTGCTAGGGGTTCTGAGACCCAGTACTTC. It encodes CSARGSETQYF.

This chain connects TRBV27 to TRBJ1-2; TRBD1 matches 8 bases. Germline CDR1 MNHEY, CDR2 SMNVEV (reference sequence). J gave up 3 bases and V 0 bases, and 9 bases lay outside the gene matches. The CDR3 covers 17 residues. Written as DNA, the CDR3 is TGTGCCAGCAGTTTATCGACTCAGGGGGCCATTTACTATGGCTACACCTTC. It encodes CASSLSTQGAIYYGYTF.

The gene calls are TRBV6-1 and TRBJ1-3, with D perhaps TRBD1 (5 bases). The germline V gene has CDR1 MNHNS and CDR2 SASEGT. CDR3 length equals 16 residues. Trimming cost V 3 bases and J 4 bases, with 16 bases left between them. CDR3 nucleotides: TGTGCCAGCAGTGAGGGACCCCCCTGGGGAGGAAACACCATATATTTT. Protein sequence: CASSEGPPWGGNTIYF.

The chain combines TRBV5-5 with TRBJ2-6; D is unclear. The length of the CDR3 is 15 residues. Trimming removed 3 bases from V and 5 bases from J, with 12 bases in between. Germline V gene sequence: CDR1 SGHKS, CDR2 YYEKEE (reference sequence). The CDR3 sequence: CASSSDELWANVLTF. The CDR3, as DNA: TGTGCCAGCAGCTCGGATGAACTCTGGGCCAACGTCCTGACTTTC. Full variable domain (missing parts from reference TRBV5-5 and TRBJ2-6): DAGVTQSPTHLIKTRGQQVTLRCSPISGHKSVSWYQQVLGQGPQFIFQYYEKEERGRGNFPDRFSARQFPNYSSELNVNALLLGDSALYLCASSSDELWANVLTFGAGSRLTVL.

V is TRBV13 and J is TRBJ1-6; no clear D gene. CDR1 and CDR2 (germline): PRHDT, FYEKMQ (reference sequence). V shed 0 bases and J shed 7 bases, with 7 bases lying between them. The CDR3 consists of 14 residues. CDR3 amino acids: CASSLGQRNSPLHF. CDR3 coding DNA: TGTGCCAGCAGCTTAGGCCAGAGGAATTCACCCCTCCACTTT.

This clone was recorded only once. The chain uses TRBV4-1 and TRBJ2-2; TRBD2 matches 9 bases. The CDR3 loop spans 16 amino acids. The germline CDR1 and CDR2 sequences are MGHRA and YSYEKL. J gave up 5 bases and V 5 bases, and 9 bases lay outside the gene matches. The CDR3 DNA reads as TGCGCCAGCAGCACCCGGATGAGCGGGGGGACCGGGGAGCTGTTTTTT. This sequence encodes CASSTRMSGGTGELFF.

The chain carries TRBV30 and TRBJ2-3, with D maybe TRBD2 (6 bases). CDR1 is GTSNPN and CDR2 is SVGIG in the germline V gene (reference sequence). The CDR3 is 13 amino acids. V lost 2 bases and J lost 6, with 12 bases in between. The CDR3 bases are TGTGCCTGGAGTAACGGGGGTACGGATACGCAGTATTTT. Translated, it gives CAWSNGGTDTQYF.

The CDR3 is CASSVVSDTQYF. DNA of the CDR3: TGTGCCAGCAGCGTAGTGTCAGATACGCAGTATTTT. The rearrangement joins TRBV9 to TRBJ2-3; no clear D gene. Trimming removed 0 bases at V and 4 bases at J, with 3 bases between. CDR1 and CDR2 from the germline V gene are SGDLS and YYNGEE. The CDR3 has 12 residues.

This clone was counted only a few times. This chain links TRBV14 with TRBJ1-2, with 12 bases lining up with TRBD1. This CDR3 spans 16 amino acids. Germline V gene data show CDR1 as SGHDN and CDR2 as FVKESK. The V gene end was trimmed by 4 bases and the J gene end by 4 bases; junction bases not matched to a gene: 7. CDR3 sequence (DNA): TGTGCCAGCAGCCCAGTGGGACAGGGGGCAGTCTATGGCTACACCTTC. The encoded protein is CASSPVGQGAVYGYTF.

This clone was picked up a small number of times. The rearrangement joins TRBV6-5 to TRBJ1-2, with D possibly matching TRBD1 (6 bases). CDR1 and CDR2 (germline): MNHEY, SVGAGI. The V end lost 2 bases, the J end lost 6 bases, and 10 bases lay between the germline ends. This CDR3 contains 13 residues. Written as DNA, the CDR3 is TGTGCCAGCAGTTACGGCAGGGGAGATGGCTACACCTTC. It specifies CASSYGRGDGYTF.

V is TRBV28 and J is TRBJ2-7; either TRBD1 or TRBD2 may fit D (5 bases each). This CDR3 has 13 amino acids. Germline V CDR1 and CDR2: MDHEN, SYDVKM. Trimming left V 6 bases short and J 3 bases short, with 12 bases between. The CDR3 protein is CASRTGTLYEQYF. For the CDR3, the DNA is TGTGCCAGCAGAACCGGGACGCTCTACGAGCAGTACTTC.

In nucleotides, the CDR3 is TGTGCCAGCACTCGGGGAGGGCGGGGCACTGAAGCTTTCTTT. Translating it yields CASTRGGRGTEAFF. The rearrangement links TRBV6-5 to TRBJ1-1, with unresolved D. This CDR3 is 14 amino acids long. The germline V gene encodes CDR1 MNHEY and CDR2 SVGAGI. V was shortened by 7 bases and J by 4 bases, with 16 bases between the two germline ends.

The rearrangement links TRBV29-1 to TRBJ2-3; 10 positions match TRBD1. V gave up 7 bases and J gave up 2 bases; unmatched junction bases: 6. There are 14 residues in the CDR3. Germline V gene data show CDR1 as SQVTM and CDR2 as ANQGSEA. Here the CDR3 DNA reads TGCAGCGCTCTGGGACAGGGGATCACAGATACGCAGTATTTT. The encoded protein is CSALGQGITDTQYF.

CDR3 DNA: TGCGCCAGCAGCGAAAGTAGGGATCGAGATACGCAGTATTTT. Translated: CASSESRDRDTQYF. The gene calls are TRBV4-1 and TRBJ2-3; D is ambiguous. Per germline, CDR1 MGHRA and CDR2 YSYEKL. This CDR3 is built from 14 residues. V was pared by 5 bases and J by 5 bases, with 14 bases between.

V and J are TRBV7-3 and TRBJ2-1; possibly TRBD2 for D (5 bases). Germline V gives CDR1 SGHTA, CDR2 FQGTGA. V was clipped by 1 base and J by 9 bases, with 10 bases between them. The CDR3 has 13 amino acids. CDR3 DNA: TGTGCCAGCAGCTTAATCACCGAGGGTGAGCAGTTCTTC. Translation gives CASSLITEGEQFF.